The source of this T cell receptor beta chain is a study of T cell repertoires in cytomegalovirus infection (dated by TCRdb to about 2019). For the study in its entirety: The HLA type of each donor mattered for the analysis, because public TCR beta signatures pointed to carriage of CMV infection along with the matching HLA type.

In this sample, this clonotype turned up a few times. Its antigen target is currently unknown. No quality values exist for individual bases; no much larger clone is one base distant. Overall study results and their limits: Cumulative frequency of public TCR beta family members discriminated carriers of CMV infection plus the relevant HLA type in this cohort and an independent 352-donor cohort. The ex vivo response was dominated by HLA-C-restricted CMV-specific TCR beta clonotypes, which also provided the single most frequent clonotype in two of eight donors.

Sequencer: Illumina HiSeq 1500. TCRdb reran the public reads through fastp at Q25 and MiXCR, keeping productive beta chains. Merged by CDR3 protein, the rows form single entries marked with the most common genes and DNA. The sample contains around 100,000 distinct CDR3 sequences, around 10% of them found a single time. The ten biggest clones cover around a third of the sample. The source of this sequence is a human donor in good health (CMV status not recorded). Some clones in this sample may be carry-over from other donors' samples. Sequenced: PBMCs, sequenced either directly or after in vitro stimulation (not recorded which).

For the CDR3, the sequence is CSAGRLAEFDNEQFF. The nucleotide sequence is given as TGCAGTGCTGGTAGATTAGCTGAATTCGACAATGAGCAGTTCTTC. Recombination joined TRBV20-1 with TRBJ2-1; too little of a D gene remains to name it. V and J are truncated by 5 bases and 5 bases respectively, leaving an intervening sequence of 19 bases. The CDR3 runs 15 amino acids, cysteine and phenylalanine included. Only CDR3 DNA is held: 45 bases, read in frame from base 1. The germline V gene (reference sequence) yields DFQATT for CDR1 and SNEGSKA for CDR2.